A selection of T cell receptor beta chains follows, all from one sample in a study of CD8+ T cells in alopecia areata. Produced via immunoSEQ multiplex PCR; TCRdb's table is partial and in-frame only. The sample carries 200,000 to 250,000 clones, around two fifths recorded once. The sample in question was CD4+ T cells sorted from blood, obtained at approximately week 30, from a patient treated with tofacitinib. All receptors come from a human donor with alopecia areata. Both conserved end residues are part of each CDR3. The D gene is left open where the match is weak. Clone size, where shown, is once, few, many, or a class for clones that have expanded.

TRBJ1-1 | TRBD1 | - | TRBV6-5 | TGTGCCAGCAGTTTACAGGGGGCGATGAACACTGAAGCTTTCTTT | CASSLQGAMNTEAFF
TRBJ2-7 | TRBD1 | - | TRBV6-6 | TGTGCCAGCAGACCTACCGTCGGGACAGGGGCTTACGAGCAGTACTTC | CASRPTVGTGAYEQYF
TRBJ2-5 | - | - | TRBV18 | TGTGCCAGCTCACCACACAGAAACAGCGACCAGTACTTC | CASSPHRNSDQYF
TRBJ1-1 | TRBD1 | - | TRBV25-1 | TGTGCCAGCAGGGCTTCGACAGGGGGCCAGACTGAAGCTTTCTTT | CASRASTGGQTEAFF
TRBJ1-1 | TRBD1 | few | TRBV29-1 | TGCAGCGTCCACCCTGCCGGCGACAGGGTGGGCCCACGAGGGACTGAAGCTTTCTTT | CSVHPAGDRVGPRGTEAFF
TRBJ2-7 | TRBD2 | - | TRBV7-8 | TGTGCCAGCAGCTTAGAATCCAGAGCGGGAGCAGCCTACGAGCAGTACTTC | CASSLESRAGAAYEQYF
TRBJ2-1 | - | - | TRBV30 | TGTGCCTGGAGTGGACTTATCGACGTCAATGAGCAGTTCTTC | CAWSGLIDVNEQFF
TRBJ1-1 | - | few | TRBV18 | TGTGCCAGCTCACCACGGGCCAGGCAGAACACTGAAGCTTTCTTT | CASSPRARQNTEAFF
TRBJ1-1 | - | - | TRBV6-5 | TGTGCCAGCAACCAACCTCCACTGAACACTGAAGCTTTCTTT | CASNQPPLNTEAFF
TRBJ1-4 | - | - | TRBV7-9 | TGTGCCAGCAGCTTGTCCCCGGCGACTAATGAAAAACTGTTTTTT | CASSLSPATNEKLFF
TRBJ2-3 | - | - | TRBV7-6 | TGTGCCAGCAGCGGCTCCGGGGAGCGGGATACGCAGTATTTT | CASSGSGERDTQYF
TRBJ1-5 | - | - | TRBV15 | TGTGCCACCCGAGTGAAGGCTGCGGTCAATCAGCCCCAGCATTTT | CATRVKAAVNQPQHF
TRBJ2-3 | - | - | TRBV6-6 | TGTGCCAGCAGTTACTCAGGGGAGCAGTATTTT | CASSYSGEQYF
TRBJ1-2 | TRBD1 | - | TRBV29-1 | TGCAGCGTTGATAGGGACAGGGGGCAGGTTGGCTACACCTTC | CSVDRDRGQVGYTF
TRBJ2-2 | - | - | TRBV5-1 | TGCGCCAGCAGCTTGGCCACGGGGTCCGACACCGGGGAGCTGTTTTTT | CASSLATGSDTGELFF
TRBJ2-2 | TRBD1 | few | TRBV7-6 | TGTGCCAGCAGCGGAAGTCCAGGGGGTGCCGGGGAGCTGTTTTTT | CASSGSPGGAGELFF
TRBJ2-1 | TRBD1 | few | TRBV9 | TGTGCCAGCAGCGTGGACAGGACACACGGGAATGAGCAGTTCTTC | CASSVDRTHGNEQFF